This T cell receptor beta chain stems from a study of low-dose radiotherapy and immunotherapy resistance in tumors. Across the study: Administration of intravenous cyclophosphamide at 200 mg/m2 took place every two weeks, one day before radiation and immunotherapy. Aspirin was administered orally at 300 mg daily for four cycles, commencing on cycle 1 day 1.

This clonotype was found many times. The TCRs were subjected to amplification over approximately 19 PCR cycles employing a constant-region primer in conjunction with a V-primer adapter. In vitro transcription was used to amplify the isolated mRNA. Using its own MiXCR run on the reads, TCRdb lists one record per CDR3 protein. This sample has tens of thousands of distinct CDR3 sequences, with around 11% found just once. Time point: before trial treatment. Treatment of the donors consisted of nivolumab and ipilimumab (plus aspirin, low-dose cyclophosphamide and low-dose radiotherapy). This CDR3 spans 17 amino acids. CDR1 and CDR2 from the germline V gene are SGHAT and FQNNGV. After removal of 0 bases from V and 4 bases from J, the junction contained 8 bases not matched to a gene.

The TCR sequence derives from a female donor with ovarian cancer. Material: PBMCs, obtained before treatment. This chain uses TRBV11-2 with TRBJ2-1, with 8 bases fitting TRBD2. CDR3 nucleotides: TGTGCCAGCAGCTTAGATCTTGGGCGGGGGGCATACAATGAGCAGTTCTTC. Amino acid sequence: CASSLDLGRGAYNEQFF.